Below are 25 T cell receptor beta chains sequenced from a single sample in a study of T cells in Graves' hyperthyroidism and ophthalmopathy. Amplification yielded TCR beta CDR3 regions, with RNA transcripts as the source. TCR CDR3 underwent first-round RT-PCR with the HTBI primer set. Using its own MiXCR run on the multiplex PCR reads, TCRdb lists one record per CDR3 protein. The sample consists of a few hundred thousand distinct CDR3 sequences, more than 12% of them appearing once. Input material: blood. Receptors were obtained from a woman between 40 and 50 years old with Graves' hyperthyroidism that later progressed to Graves' ophthalmopathy.

This clonotype was seen at least ten times. The chain joins TRBV7-2 to TRBJ1-1; D call uncertain. V lost 0 bases and J lost 4, with 6 bases in between. Germline lookup yields CDR1 SGHTA and CDR2 FQGNSA. There are 13 residues in the CDR3. This CDR3 is CASSLAVSTEAFF. The CDR3 DNA is TGTGCCAGCAGCTTAGCGGTGAGCACTGAAGCTTTCTTT.

Only a few counts were recorded for this clonotype. The chain links TRBV5-1 to TRBJ2-1, with TRBD2 as a possible D gene (5 bases). This CDR3 contains 16 residues. CDR1 is SGHRS and CDR2 is YFSETQ in the germline V gene. Trimming shortened V by 0 bases and J by 7 bases, and 17 bases separated the two germline ends. CDR3 sequence: CASSLARGASGNEQFF. DNA for the CDR3: TGCGCCAGCAGCTTGGCGCGCGGAGCTTCGGGAAATGAGCAGTTCTTC. The full variable domain, rest sourced from reference TRBV5-1 and TRBJ2-1, is KAGVTQTPRYLIKTRGQQVTLSCSPISGHRSVSWYQQTPGQGLQFLFEYFSETQRNKGNFPGRFSGRQFSNSRSEMNVSTLELGDSALYLCASSLARGASGNEQFFGPGTRLTVL.

This clonotype was observed many times. The genes are TRBV28 and TRBJ1-5; 11 bases map to TRBD1. Germline V gene sequence: CDR1 MDHEN, CDR2 SYDVKM. V was pared by 4 bases and J by 7 bases, with 9 bases of the junction left unmatched. This CDR3 is 16 amino acids long. In nucleotides, the CDR3 is TGTGCCAGCAGTTCCCCCGGGACAGGGGGTAGGCAGCCCCAGCATTTT. It translates to CASSSPGTGGRQPQHF.

This clonotype was observed at least ten times. The V call is TRBV29-1, the J call TRBJ2-1; 9 bases agree with TRBD2. The germline CDR1 and CDR2 sequences are SQVTM and ANQGSEA. The CDR3 has 14 amino acids. The V segment lost 6 bases and the J segment 7 bases; nucleotides outside the gene matches: 10. CDR3 loop: CSVGAAGGQNEQFF. The CDR3, as DNA: TGCAGCGTCGGGGCCGCGGGAGGGCAGAATGAGCAGTTCTTC.

Ten or more counts support this clonotype. The J gene is TRBJ2-7, the V gene TRBV30; D is perhaps TRBD2 (6 bases). The CDR3 sequence is 12 residues long. Deletions cut 1 base from V and 5 bases from J, with 9 bases between. Germline CDR1 is GTSNPN and CDR2 is SVGIG (reference sequence). The CDR3 DNA reads as TGTGCCTGGAGTGGTAGCGGAGACGAGCAGTACTTC. It codes for CAWSGSGDEQYF.

This clonotype was seen ten or more times. The CDR3 here is CASSLVPIANEQFF. CDR3 nucleotides: TGTGCCAGCAGCTTAGTCCCTATTGCAAATGAGCAGTTCTTC. The V and J genes are TRBV7-8 and TRBJ2-1; D is unclear. The CDR3 is 14 amino acids. From germline, CDR1 is SGHVS and CDR2 FQNEAQ. Trimming cost V 1 base and J 7 bases, with 11 bases left between them. Drawing the rest from reference TRBV7-8 and TRBJ2-1, the complete variable domain is GAGVSQSPRYKVAKRGQDVALRCDPISGHVSLFWYQQALGQGPEFLTYFQNEAQLDKSGLPSDRFFAERPEGSVSTLKIQRTQQEDSAVYLCASSLVPIANEQFFGPGTRLTVL.

This clonotype appeared a few times. One base away lies a much larger clone, so this may be a sequencing read error. V and J are TRBV27 and TRBJ2-1; D remains ambiguous. TRBJ2-7 explains the end of the DNA better; the J call may be wrong. This CDR3 contains 14 residues. The germline V gene has CDR1 MNHEY and CDR2 SMNVEV (reference sequence). CDR3 amino acids: CASSFTVVNNEQYF. The DNA for the CDR3 is TGTGCCAGCAGTTTTACGGTGGTAAACAATGAGCAGTACTTC.

This clonotype was detected many times. The CDR3 DNA follows: TGTGCCAGCAGTCGACAGGGGGCGCAGGGCTACACCTTC. Translation gives CASSRQGAQGYTF. This chain uses TRBV28 with TRBJ1-2; 10 bases agree with TRBD1. Germline-derived CDR1 and CDR2 are MDHEN and SYDVKM. The CDR3 is 13 amino acids. The ends lost 5 bases at V and 8 bases at J; junction bases unmatched: 5.

About this clonotype itself: The missing conserved phenylalanine or tryptophan at the end of this CDR3 makes a read error likely. No DNA is shown, since the ends of the CDR3 on it are uncertain; the CDR3 is the one TCRdb lists. The V and J genes are TRBV20-1 and TRBJ1-2; the table's D call of TRBD1 was not tested on the DNA. Per the germline V gene, CDR1 is DFQATT and CDR2 is SNEGSKA (reference sequence). Inclusive of both ends, the CDR3 amounts to 14 amino acids. The CDR3 reads CSAVTGGNLYGCTV.

This clonotype appeared many times. The V gene is TRBV6-2 or TRBV6-3, the J gene TRBJ1-5, with 7 bases aligning to TRBD1. The CDR3 covers 19 residues. CDR1 MNHEY and CDR2 SVGEGT come from the germline V gene. V lost 6 bases, J lost 0 bases, and 17 bases stayed unmatched. CDR3 DNA: TGTGCCAGCAGACGGGACAGAACCACATCCAAATATAGCAATCAGCCCCAGCATTTT. Translating gives CASRRDRTTSKYSNQPQHF.

Many counts were recorded for this clonotype. This CDR3 is CATSREYTSWDDTQYF. CDR3 in DNA: TGTGCCACCAGCAGAGAATATACTAGCTGGGATGATACGCAGTATTTT. This chain connects TRBV15 to TRBJ2-3, with D perhaps matching TRBD2 (6 bases). Germline V gene sequence: CDR1 LNHNV, CDR2 YYDKDF (reference sequence). The CDR3 has 16 residues. V gave up 0 bases and J gave up 6 bases, with 16 bases separating them. Combining the CDR3 with reference TRBV15 and TRBJ2-3 gives the whole variable domain DAMVIQNPRYQVTQFGKPVTLSCSQTLNHNVMYWYQQKSSQAPKLLFHYYDKDFNNEADTPDNFQSRRPNTSFCFLDIRSPGLGDTAMYLCATSREYTSWDDTQYFGPGTRLTVL.

At least ten counts were recorded for this clonotype. The rearrangement joins TRBV6-5 to TRBJ2-1; TRBD1 is a possible D gene (6 bases). The CDR3 is 15 amino acids. The germline V gene has CDR1 MNHEY and CDR2 SVGAGI. V was trimmed by 0 bases and J by 6 bases, leaving 12 bases between them. CDR3 amino acids: CASSYSQGFFNEQFF. The CDR3 DNA sequence: TGTGCCAGCAGTTACTCGCAGGGGTTTTTCAATGAGCAGTTCTTC.

At least ten counts were recorded for this clonotype. This chain connects TRBV2 to TRBJ2-2; unclear D gene. V lost 7 bases and J lost 2, with 11 bases in between. The CDR3 has 14 residues. Germline lookup yields CDR1 SNHLY and CDR2 FYNNEI. CDR3 nucleotide sequence: TGTGCCAGCAAGGTATCAACCAACACCGGGGAGCTGTTTTTT. Encoded protein: CASKVSTNTGELFF.

There are many counts of this clonotype. The DNA for the CDR3 is TGTGCCAGCAGCCAAGATTCCAGTTTACGGGAGACCCAGTACTTC. Translated: CASSQDSSLRETQYF. V gene TRBV14 combines with J gene TRBJ2-5; D not resolved. CDR1 SGHDN and CDR2 FVKESK come from the germline V gene. The CDR3 is 15 amino acids. With 0 bases removed from V and 5 bases from J, the gap between germline ends came to 13 bases.

This clonotype was seen ten or more times. This CDR3 reads CASSLVNEAFF. The CDR3 DNA reads TGTGCCAGCAGTTTGGTGAATGAAGCTTTCTTT. The V and J genes are TRBV28 and TRBJ1-1; no definite D call. Germline CDR1 and CDR2: MDHEN and SYDVKM. This CDR3 has 11 residues. Trimming took off 3 bases at V and 7 bases at J, with 6 bases between the two ends.

At least ten counts were recorded for this clonotype. This rearrangement joins TRBV27 to TRBJ2-3, with a possible D match to TRBD1 (5 bases). V shed 7 bases and J shed 2 bases, with 13 bases lying between them. Germline V gene sequence: CDR1 MNHEY, CDR2 SMNVEV (reference sequence). The CDR3 extends over 14 amino acids. For the CDR3, the DNA is TGTGCCAGCATGGAAGGGGATCCCACAGATACGCAGTATTTT. It encodes CASMEGDPTDTQYF.

There are many counts of this clonotype. V usage is TRBV5-5 and J usage is TRBJ1-3; D gene ambiguous. The CDR3 sequence is 16 residues long. Germline CDR1 SGHKS, CDR2 YYEKEE (reference sequence). The V gene lost 0 bases and the J gene lost 0 bases, with 10 bases spanning the gap. This chain's CDR3 is CASSLVRPSSGNTIYF. The CDR3 DNA is TGTGCCAGCAGCTTGGTCCGGCCGAGCTCTGGAAACACCATATATTTT.

This clonotype was counted a few times. The chain has TRBV4-2 and TRBJ1-5, with D possibly TRBD1 on 6 matching bases. The CDR3 is 16 amino acids. Germline CDR1 is LGHNA and CDR2 is YNFKEQ. Trimming cost V 0 bases and J 7 bases, with 16 bases left between them. This CDR3 reads CASSQEAGVGGQPQHF. The CDR3, as DNA: TGTGCCAGCAGCCAAGAAGCCGGCGTAGGGGGGCAGCCCCAGCATTTT.

This rearrangement joins TRBV3-1 to TRBJ1-3, with 7 bases fitting TRBD1. The CDR3 length is 14 residues. Per germline, CDR1 LGHDT and CDR2 YNNKEL (reference sequence). Unmatched junction bases numbered 2, after V lost 4 bases and J lost 2 bases. DNA of the CDR3: TGTGCCAGCAGCCCCACAGGGGCTGGAAACACCATATATTTT. Protein: CASSPTGAGNTIYF.

This clonotype was seen ten or more times. The chain is built from TRBV7-9 and TRBJ1-1, with 8 positions matching TRBD1. Germline loops: CDR1 SEHNR, CDR2 FQNEAQ (reference sequence). The ends lost 1 base at V and 1 base at J; junction bases unmatched: 2. The CDR3 covers 15 residues. The CDR3 DNA is TGTGCCAGCAGCTTAGTAGACAGGGGGAACACTGAAGCTTTCTTT. It encodes CASSLVDRGNTEAFF.

Ten or more counts support this clonotype. The CDR3 DNA is TGTGCCAGCAGTTCAACTAGCGGGTGGGATGCCTACAATGAGCAGTTCTTC. Amino acid sequence: CASSSTSGWDAYNEQFF. J is TRBJ2-1 and V is TRBV27; 9 bases are shared with TRBD2. V shed 4 bases, J shed 2 bases, and the junction held 9 bases outside the gene matches. CDR1 is MNHEY and CDR2 is SMNVEV in the germline V gene (reference sequence). This CDR3 contains 17 residues.

The chain recombines TRBV7-9 with TRBJ1-5; TRBD1 matches 7 bases. This CDR3 region has 12 residues. Per germline, CDR1 SEHNR and CDR2 FQNEAQ (reference sequence). Trimming at V came to 6 bases and at J to 5 bases, leaving 1 base not matched to a gene. The CDR3 reads CASSGTDQPQHF. The CDR3 coding sequence is TGTGCCAGCAGTGGGACAGATCAGCCCCAGCATTTT.

This clonotype was seen at least ten times. The chain employs TRBV28 and TRBJ2-7; the match to TRBD2 covers 7 bases. CDR3 length: 13 amino acids. Trimming at V came to 2 bases and at J to 6 bases, leaving 4 bases not matched to a gene. The germline CDR1 and CDR2 sequences are MDHEN and SYDVKM. The CDR3 reads CASSLGGRSEQYF. Written as DNA, the CDR3 is TGTGCCAGCAGTTTAGGCGGGAGAAGCGAGCAGTACTTC.

This clonotype has at least ten counts. V is TRBV29-1 and J is TRBJ2-1, with D uncertain. Trimming took 5 bases from V and 2 from J, leaving 10 bases between them. Germline values: CDR1 SQVTM, CDR2 ANQGSEA. The CDR3 length is 13 residues. For the CDR3, the DNA is TGCAGCGTTCTAGGGTCAACCTACAATGAGCAGTTCTTC. Translated: CSVLGSTYNEQFF.

This clonotype was counted many times. The J gene is TRBJ2-7, the V gene TRBV10-3; weak D call: TRBD2 (6 bases). The CDR3 totals 16 residues. Germline V gene sequence: CDR1 ENHRY, CDR2 SYGVKD. V was shortened by 4 bases and J by 3 bases, with 19 bases between the two germline ends. The chain's CDR3 is CAISVGEALLVYEQYF. CDR3 nucleotides: TGTGCCATCAGTGTGGGGGAGGCCCTACTGGTCTACGAGCAGTACTTC.